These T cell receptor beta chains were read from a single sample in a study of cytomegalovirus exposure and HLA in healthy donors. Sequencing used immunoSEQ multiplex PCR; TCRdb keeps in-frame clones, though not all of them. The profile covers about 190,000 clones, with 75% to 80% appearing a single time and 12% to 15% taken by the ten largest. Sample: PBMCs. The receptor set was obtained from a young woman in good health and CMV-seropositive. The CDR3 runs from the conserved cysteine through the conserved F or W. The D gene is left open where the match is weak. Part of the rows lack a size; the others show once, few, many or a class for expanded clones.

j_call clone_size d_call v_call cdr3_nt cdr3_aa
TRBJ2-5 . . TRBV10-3 TGTGCCATCAGTGACCGGGAGACCCAGTACTTC CAISDRETQYF
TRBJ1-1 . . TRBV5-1 TGCGCCAGCAGCGAACAGGGAAACACTGAAGCTTTCTTT CASSEQGNTEAFF
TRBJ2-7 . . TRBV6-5 TGTGCCAGCAGTTACTCCCCTTCGGGAGCGGGCTACGAGCAGTACTTC CASSYSPSGAGYEQYF
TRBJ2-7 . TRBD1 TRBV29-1 TGCAGCGTTGCTTACGTGGGACAGGGTCGGGAGTACTTC CSVAYVGQGREYF
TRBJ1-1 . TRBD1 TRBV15 TGTGCCACCAGCAGAGATTACCAGGGGGCCGACACTGAAGCTTTCTTT CATSRDYQGADTEAFF
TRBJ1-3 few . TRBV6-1 TGTGCCAGCAGTGAAAACCCCCGGGGGGGGAGGTATTTT CASSENPRGGRYF
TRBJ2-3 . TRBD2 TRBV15 TGTGCCACCAGCACTTTAACGGGGGGGGCCTTCACAGATACGCAGTATTTT CATSTLTGGAFTDTQYF
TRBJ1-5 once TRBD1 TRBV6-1 TGTGCCAGCAGCCCGACAGGGTTCGAGAATCAGCCCCAGCATTTT CASSPTGFENQPQHF
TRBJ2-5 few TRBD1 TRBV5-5 TGTGCCAGCAGCTTGGGGACAGGGGATGGAGAGACCCAGTACTTC CASSLGTGDGETQYF
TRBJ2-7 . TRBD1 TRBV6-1 TGTGCCAGCTCGAGGACAGGATACGAGCAGTACTTC CASSRTGYEQYF
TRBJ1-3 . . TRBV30 TGTGCCTGGATCAGGGTAATCGGCACCATATATTTT CAWIRVIGTIYF
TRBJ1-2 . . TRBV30 TGTGCCTGGTCCCGACAGATCGGATTCTATGGCTACACCTTC CAWSRQIGFYGYTF
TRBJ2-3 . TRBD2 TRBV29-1 TGCAGCGTTGAGGTAGCGGGAGGGCGTACAGATACGCAGTATTTT CSVEVAGGRTDTQYF
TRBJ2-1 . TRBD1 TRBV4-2 TGTGCCAGCAGCCCTGAACTCCGCCACAGGGGAAATGAGCAGTTCTTC CASSPELRHRGNEQFF
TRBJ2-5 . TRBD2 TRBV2 TGTGCCAGCAGTGAAGCAGGACTAGCTGTCGAGACCCAGTACTTC CASSEAGLAVETQYF
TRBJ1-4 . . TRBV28 TGTGCCAGCAGTACCCGGAGTGCAACTAATGAAAAACTGTTTTTT CASSTRSATNEKLFF
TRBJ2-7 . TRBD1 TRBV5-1 TGCGCCAGCAGCCCTGCTGGGACAGGGGGCAACGAGCAGTACTTC CASSPAGTGGNEQYF
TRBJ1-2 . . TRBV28 TGTGCCAGCAGTCAGCAGGCTAACTATGGCTACACCTTC CASSQQANYGYTF
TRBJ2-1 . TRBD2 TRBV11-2 TGTGCCAGCAGCTTATGGGCGGGAGTAACATACAATGAGCAGTTCTTC CASSLWAGVTYNEQFF
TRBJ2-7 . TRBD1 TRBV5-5 TGTGCCAGCAGCCCCTTGGGACAGCCCTCGGGTTACGAGCAGTACTTC CASSPLGQPSGYEQYF
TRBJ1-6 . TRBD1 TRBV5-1 TGCGCCAGCAGCTTGGGCGTTGTAGACAGGGCTGTTTCACCCCTCCACTTT CASSLGVVDRAVSPLHF
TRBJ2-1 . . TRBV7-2 TGTGCCAGCAGCTTAGTCCCCAGCGTCGAGTCCTACAATGAGCAGTTCTTC CASSLVPSVESYNEQFF
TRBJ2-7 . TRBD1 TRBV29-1 TGCAGCGTTGGGGGACAGGGGCCCTACGAGCAGTACTTC CSVGGQGPYEQYF
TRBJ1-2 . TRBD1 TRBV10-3 TGTGCCATCATGGCCAGGGGGCAAAATGGCTACACCTTC CAIMARGQNGYTF
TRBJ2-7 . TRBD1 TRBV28 TGTGCCAGCAGCTTGACAGGGACCTCCTACGAGCAGTACTTC CASSLTGTSYEQYF
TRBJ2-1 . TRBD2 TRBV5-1 TGCGCCAGCAGCTCTGGACTAGCGGGGAACAATGAGCAGTTCTTC CASSSGLAGNNEQFF
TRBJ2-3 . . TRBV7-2 TGTGCCAGCAGCTCGACTTCTCCAGGCACAGATACGCAGTATTTT CASSSTSPGTDTQYF
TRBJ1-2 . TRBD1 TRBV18 TGTGCCAGCTCACCGCCGACAGGGGATGGAGCAAATGGCTACACCTTC CASSPPTGDGANGYTF
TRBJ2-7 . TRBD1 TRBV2 TGTGCCAGCATTCAAGACAGGGGGTATGAGCAGTACTTC CASIQDRGYEQYF